The 5 T cell receptor beta chains below come from one sample, sequenced in a study of T cell responses to AZD1222 COVID-19 vaccine (dated by TCRdb to the early 2020s). The sample's time point label is to be understood as: baseline before first vaccination. The receptor library was made with the immunoSEQ multiplex PCR assay. Sourced from immuneACCESS, this table was stored by TCRdb with only in-frame sequences that have V and J called. A share of the clones is absent; for the studies checked, an unresolved V gene accounts for under half, and the remainder has no known explanation. The sample records about 180,000 clones, 70% to 90% of which are singletons. Together, the top ten hold roughly 1.7% of the sample. The sequenced sample was peripheral blood, obtained on day 0 of AZD1222 vaccination. These receptors were taken from an adult in good health.

This clone occurred a few times. The J gene is TRBJ1-1, the V gene TRBV19; 10 bases are a match to TRBD1. This CDR3 is 16 amino acids long. Per the germline V gene, CDR1 is LNHDA and CDR2 is SQIVND (reference sequence). Trimming removed 8 bases from V and 1 base from J; junction bases left unmatched: 10. This chain's CDR3 is CASESRDRGTNTEAFF. Here the CDR3 DNA reads TGTGCCAGTGAGTCCCGGGACAGGGGAACGAACACTGAAGCTTTCTTT.

The V and J genes are TRBV9 and TRBJ2-7; a weak D match, TRBD2 (5 bases). V lost 4 bases and J lost 3, with 20 bases in between. Germline CDR1 and CDR2: SGDLS and YYNGEE. CDR3 length: 16 amino acids. The CDR3 reads CASSPGGGSVSYEQYF. The CDR3 DNA reads TGTGCCAGCAGCCCCGGCGGAGGTAGCGTCAGCTACGAGCAGTACTTC.

V gene TRBV28 combines with J gene TRBJ2-3; D is perhaps TRBD2 (6 bases). Germline CDR1 is MDHEN and CDR2 is SYDVKM. V was pared by 8 bases and J by 2 bases, with 11 bases between. The CDR3 length is 13 residues. The CDR3 nucleotides are TGTGCCAGCTTTGGGGGGACCACAGATACGCAGTATTTT. Amino acids: CASFGGTTDTQYF.

The chain uses TRBV3-1 (or the pseudogene TRBV3-2) and TRBJ2-1; 8 nucleotides agree with TRBD1. CDR3 size: 12 residues. Germline CDR1 and CDR2: LGHDT and YNNKEL (reference sequence). Trimming removed 10 bases from V and 6 bases from J; junction bases left unmatched: 5. DNA of the CDR3: TGTGCCACCGGACAGGGTCTCAATGAGCAGTTCTTC. Protein product: CATGQGLNEQFF.

On this clone itself: Other DNA sequences in this sample translate to the same CDR3. This rearrangement joins TRBV5-6 to TRBJ1-6; D not resolved. Trimming stripped 2 bases from V and 7 bases from J, with 7 bases between. Looked up from germline, CDR1 is SGHDT and CDR2 is YYEEEE. This CDR3 region has 13 residues. The CDR3 protein is CASSLAGNSPLHF. In nucleotides, the CDR3 is TGTGCCAGCAGCTTAGCGGGGAATTCACCCCTCCACTTT. The full variable domain, in which reference TRBV5-6 and TRBJ1-6 provide the parts outside the CDR3, is DAGVTQSPTHLIKTRGQQVTLRCSPKSGHDTVSWYQQALGQGPQFIFQYYEEEERQRGNFPDRFSGHQFPNYSSELNVNALLLGDSALYLCASSLAGNSPLHFGNGTRLTVT.